The 24 T cell receptor beta chains in this list originate from one sample, sequenced in a study of T cells after yellow fever vaccination. TCRdb itself ran the 5' RACE reads through MiXCR, one entry per CDR3 protein. The sample shows some 96,000 distinct CDR3 sequences, about 8.8% of them seen only once. This sample comprised CD8+ T cells not binding an NS4B(214-222) dextramer, sorted from PBMCs, obtained around 16 days after the first yellow fever vaccination. These receptors came from a man between 18 and 29 years old who received the YFV17D yellow fever vaccine.

A few counts support this clonotype. Compared with germline, one end of the junction differs, possibly owing to a read error. The chain links TRBV29-1 to TRBJ1-1; D is unresolved. The CDR3 spans 12 residues. CDR1 is SQVTM, CDR2 ANQGSEA, per germline. The CDR3 reads CSVEEGAGSCPF. The CDR3 bases are TGCAGCGTTGAAGAGGGCGCAGGCTCGTGTCCATTT.

This clonotype was seen only a few times. The chain recombines TRBV7-8 with TRBJ1-2; no definite D call. This CDR3 contains 14 residues. The V and J ends lost 1 base and 5 bases respectively, with 11 bases between them. Per germline, CDR1 SGHVS and CDR2 FQNEAQ. The CDR3 sequence: CASSLDRGEYGYTF. The CDR3 coding sequence is TGTGCCAGCAGCTTAGATCGGGGAGAATATGGCTACACCTTC.

Only a few counts were recorded for this clonotype. The chain links TRBV12-3 or TRBV12-4 to TRBJ1-3; maybe TRBD1 (5 bases). Trimming took off 7 bases at V and 15 bases at J, with 16 bases between the two ends. CDR3 size: 11 residues. In DNA form, the CDR3 reads TGTGCCAGCACCACGGACACCGTAGGATATTTT. Amino acid sequence: CASTTDTVGYF.

In its sample, this clonotype was seen many times. The V and J genes are TRBV6-4 and TRBJ2-7; D gene uncertain. The germline gives CDR1 MRHNA, CDR2 SNTAGT. This CDR3 spans 12 amino acids. Trimming pared 2 bases from V and 2 bases from J, leaving 4 bases between. The CDR3 region has the DNA TGTGCCAGCAGTGACGGGACCTACGAGCAGTACGTC. This sequence encodes CASSDGTYEQYV.

The chain combines TRBV7-9 with TRBJ2-7; TRBD1 aligns across 9 bases. CDR1 and CDR2 (germline): SEHNR, FQNEAQ (reference sequence). The CDR3 loop spans 14 amino acids. V gave up 5 bases and J gave up 2 bases; unmatched junction bases: 4. The CDR3 here is CASSAQGATYEQYV. The CDR3 DNA is TGTGCCAGCAGCGCACAGGGGGCCACCTACGAGCAGTACGTC.

For the CDR3, the DNA is TGTGCCAGCAGTGAAGGCGGGGGGGAACAAGAGACCCAGTACTTC. It is translated as CASSEGGGEQETQYF. The chain combines TRBV6-4 with TRBJ2-5; TRBD2 matches 9 bases. The V gene end was trimmed by 3 bases and the J gene end by 2 bases; junction bases not matched to a gene: 4. This CDR3 has 15 amino acids. The germline gives CDR1 MRHNA, CDR2 SNTAGT.

The genes are TRBV5-6 and TRBJ2-2; D not resolved. This CDR3 has 14 residues. The germline V and J ends were trimmed by 1 base and 9 bases, with 13 bases remaining between them. Germline loops: CDR1 SGHDT, CDR2 YYEEEE. The chain's CDR3 is CASSLPVEARELFF. Written as DNA, the CDR3 is TGTGCCAGCAGCTTGCCGGTCGAGGCAAGGGAGCTGTTTTTT.

J is TRBJ1-1 and V is TRBV5-1; tentatively, D is TRBD1 (6 bases). Germline loops: CDR1 SGHRS, CDR2 YFSETQ. The CDR3 runs 14 residues. V gave up 0 bases and J gave up 6 bases, with 12 bases separating them. CDR3 in DNA: TGCGCCAGCAGCTTGGAGGGGGGGACCTCTGAAGCTTTCTTT. Translated, it gives CASSLEGGTSEAFF. Full variable domain (rest looked up from reference TRBV5-1 and TRBJ1-1): KAGVTQTPRYLIKTRGQQVTLSCSPISGHRSVSWYQQTPGQGLQFLFEYFSETQRNKGNFPGRFSGRQFSNSRSEMNVSTLELGDSALYLCASSLEGGTSEAFFGQGTRLTVV.

This clonotype was observed a handful of times. The J gene is TRBJ2-1, the V gene TRBV27; 8 bases map to TRBD2. V lost 4 bases and J lost 3; bases outside the gene matches: 2. The length of the CDR3 is 14 residues. Per the germline V gene, CDR1 is MNHEY and CDR2 is SMNVEV (reference sequence). The CDR3 DNA reads as TGTGCCAGCAGTTCCGGGACTAGCTACAATGAGCAGTTCTTC. This gives the protein CASSSGTSYNEQFF.

The chain employs TRBV4-1 and TRBJ1-2; 9 positions agree with TRBD1. The V segment lost 5 bases and the J segment 4 bases; nucleotides outside the gene matches: 8. There are 15 residues in the CDR3. Germline CDR1 MGHRA, CDR2 YSYEKL. The CDR3 here is CASSSRQGDVYGYTF. As DNA, the CDR3 is TGCGCCAGCAGCTCTCGACAGGGGGATGTCTATGGCTACACCTTC.

This clonotype has more than one count but fewer than ten. The V and J genes are TRBV7-6 and TRBJ2-7, with D possibly matching TRBD1 (6 bases). This CDR3 region has 12 residues. The V gene lost 4 bases and the J gene lost 6 bases, with 10 bases spanning the gap. Germline assignment: CDR1 SGHVS and CDR2 FNYEAQ. The CDR3 bases are TGTGCCAGCAGCTCTACAGGGTTCGAGCAGTACTTC. It encodes CASSSTGFEQYF. Filled out from reference TRBV7-6 and TRBJ2-7, the complete variable domain reads GAGVSQSPRYKVTKRGQDVALRCDPISGHVSLYWYRQALGQGPEFLTYFNYEAQQDKSGLPNDRFSAERPEGSISTLTIQRTEQRDSAMYRCASSSTGFEQYFGPGTRLTVT.

There are many counts of this clonotype. The chain employs TRBV4-3 and TRBJ1-1; D remains unclear. V was clipped by 0 bases and J by 0 bases, with 14 bases between them. Germline loops: CDR1 LGHNA, CDR2 YSLEER. The CDR3 has 17 amino acids. Here the CDR3 reads CASSQDLWRNLNTEAFF. The CDR3 coding sequence is TGCGCCAGCAGCCAAGATTTGTGGAGAAACTTGAACACTGAAGCTTTCTTT.

This clonotype was observed a handful of times. The J gene is TRBJ1-2, the V gene TRBV6-2 or TRBV6-3; maybe TRBD1 (6 bases). V was trimmed by 6 bases and J by 4 bases, leaving 21 bases between them. The CDR3 is made up of 16 amino acids. The germline V gene has CDR1 MNHEY and CDR2 SVGEGT. CDR3 DNA: TGTGCCAGCAGCCAAGACGGGACAACGGGCTTCTATGGCTACACCTTC. It yields the protein CASSQDGTTGFYGYTF.

The chain joins TRBV7-9 to TRBJ1-1; TRBD1 aligns across 12 bases. This CDR3 spans 16 amino acids. With 2 bases clipped from V and 5 bases from J, the junction kept 6 bases outside the gene matches. Germline loops: CDR1 SEHNR, CDR2 FQNEAQ (reference sequence). The CDR3 DNA sequence: TGTGCCAGCAGCTTACGCTGGGACAGGGGGCTAACTGAAGCTTTCTTT. Protein product: CASSLRWDRGLTEAFF.

CDR3 amino acids: CASSLPGWMTEAFF. DNA for the CDR3: TGTGCCAGCAGTTTGCCAGGGTGGATGACTGAAGCTTTCTTT. The chain is built from TRBV28 and TRBJ1-1, with D possibly TRBD1 on 5 matching bases. V was clipped by 3 bases and J by 5 bases, with 13 bases between them. CDR1 is MDHEN, CDR2 SYDVKM, per germline. There are 14 residues in the CDR3.

This clonotype was seen a handful of times. The chain couples TRBV29-1 to TRBJ1-1; no reliable D call. This CDR3 spans 11 amino acids. V was clipped by 4 bases and J by 5 bases, with 8 bases between them. Germline V gene data show CDR1 as SQVTM and CDR2 as ANQGSEA. The CDR3 loop is CSVGAGTEAFF. CDR3 nucleotide sequence: TGCAGCGTTGGGGCGGGGACTGAAGCTTTCTTT.

The sample holds a few counts of this clonotype. The chain joins TRBV15 to TRBJ2-1, with TRBD2 matching 11 bases. The germline V gene encodes CDR1 LNHNV and CDR2 YYDKDF (reference sequence). This CDR3 region has 15 residues. V trimming: 4 bases; J trimming: 2 bases; junction bases outside the gene matches: 1. The CDR3 here is CATSKTSGTYNEQFF. For the CDR3, the DNA is TGTGCCACCAGCAAGACTAGCGGGACCTACAATGAGCAGTTCTTC. Complete variable domain (other parts from reference TRBV15 and TRBJ2-1): DAMVIQNPRYQVTQFGKPVTLSCSQTLNHNVMYWYQQKSSQAPKLLFHYYDKDFNNEADTPDNFQSRRPNTSFCFLDIRSPGLGDTAMYLCATSKTSGTYNEQFFGPGTRLTVL.

V and J are TRBV4-1 and TRBJ2-1; 8 bases match TRBD2. Germline trimming cut 1 base from V and 4 bases from J; bases unmatched to any gene: 9. Looked up from germline, CDR1 is MGHRA and CDR2 is YSYEKL. This CDR3 spans 17 amino acids. This CDR3 is CASSQVLELADYNEQFF. The CDR3 bases are TGCGCCAGCAGCCAAGTCTTGGAACTAGCGGATTACAATGAGCAGTTCTTC.

This clonotype was seen a handful of times. This chain connects TRBV3-1 to TRBJ2-1, with a weak D call TRBD2 (5 bases). The CDR3 has 16 residues. Between the trimmed V and J ends, which lost 4 bases and 0 bases, there was a span of 13 bases. Germline V gives CDR1 LGHDT, CDR2 YNNKEL (reference sequence). The CDR3 is CASSPFRGSSYNEQFF. DNA for the CDR3: TGTGCCAGCAGCCCCTTTCGGGGAAGCTCCTACAATGAGCAGTTCTTC.

This clonotype was seen more than once but under ten times. The V gene is TRBV12-3 or TRBV12-4, the J gene TRBJ2-3; D is possibly TRBD2 (5 bases). The CDR3 extends over 15 amino acids. The V end was cut by 5 bases, the J end by 3 bases, with 15 bases between. For the CDR3, the DNA is TGTGCCAGCAGTCCCTTCCCCGGACTGACAGATACGCAGTATTTT. This gives the protein CASSPFPGLTDTQYF.

The genes are TRBV20-1 and TRBJ2-7; D is tentatively TRBD1 or TRBD2 (5 bases each). Germline V gene lookup returns CDR1 DFQATT and CDR2 SNEGSKA (reference sequence). The length of the CDR3 is 13 residues. V gave up 2 bases and J gave up 2 bases, with 10 bases separating them. The CDR3, as DNA: TGCAGTGCTAGACCAGGGAGCACCTACGAGCAGTACGTC. Translation gives CSARPGSTYEQYV.

V and J are TRBV4-3 and TRBJ1-3; perhaps TRBD1 as D (5 bases). V lost 1 base and J lost 6, with 13 bases in between. Germline CDR1 LGHNA, CDR2 YSLEER. The CDR3 has 15 amino acids. CDR3 coding DNA: TGCGCCAGCAGCCAAGGCCTGGGGCAACCAAACACCATATATTTT. Residues: CASSQGLGQPNTIYF.

V gene TRBV10-3 combines with J gene TRBJ2-5; 8 positions match TRBD2. J gave up 5 bases and V 3 bases, and 8 bases lay outside the gene matches. CDR1 ENHRY and CDR2 SYGVKD come from the germline V gene. The CDR3 is made up of 15 amino acids. CDR3 loop: CAISEETSVGETQYF. CDR3 bases: TGTGCCATCAGTGAAGAGACTAGCGTCGGCGAGACCCAGTACTTC.

V and J are TRBV29-1 and TRBJ1-3; TRBD1 matches 8 bases. Germline CDR1 and CDR2: SQVTM and ANQGSEA. V shed 4 bases, J shed 4 bases, and the junction held 6 bases outside the gene matches. This CDR3 spans 14 amino acids. CDR3: CSVATGTGGNTIYF. CDR3 DNA: TGCAGCGTTGCCACCGGGACAGGCGGAAACACCATATATTTT.